This T cell receptor beta chain is from a study of blood T cells in healthy people across ages. Overall study context: Template switching recovered approximately one barcoded beta molecule for every two T cells. Study conclusions and caveats: Underestimates were what the diversity estimates from one million T cells were considered to be.

Trimming left V 1 base short and J 5 bases short, with 17 bases between. Germline CDR1 DFQATT, CDR2 SNEGSKA (reference sequence). There are 15 residues in the CDR3. Sample donors were healthy Caucasian individuals that came from Russia, aged roughly 6 to 95. PCR was performed a second time for about 7 to 12 cycles using a sample-barcoded 5' primer and a J-beta primer mix. Every molecule of cDNA carried a tag from a template-switch adaptor with 12 random nucleotides. Each CDR3 protein gets one entry after TCRdb re-called the 5' RACE reads with MiXCR. This table holds around 1,500,000 distinct CDR3 sequences, over 25% found once. This clonotype showed up many times. The antigen remains undetermined.

The rearrangement uses TRBV20-1 and TRBJ2-5, with D perhaps being TRBD1 or TRBD2 (5 bases each). Specimen: blood. The sequence derives from a woman in her thirties in good health. CDR3 sequence (DNA): TGCAGTGCTAGAGGATGGGGGAGTAGGGAGGAGACCCAGTACTTC. It yields the protein CSARGWGSREETQYF.